This TCR beta chain was found in a study of PD-1 blockade in classical Hodgkin lymphoma. This CDR3 has 14 residues. The V gene end was trimmed by 5 bases and the J gene end by 10 bases; junction bases not matched to a gene: 8. Findings and limits, study-wide: By C4D1, diversity of CD4+ TCRs had risen significantly, whereas that of CD8+ TCRs had not. The repertoire differences lack a defined cause, possibly disease activity or prior therapy.

Every patient experienced relapse after autologous stem cell transplantation, and brentuximab vedotin exposure varied. In the case of this clone: Its antigen is unknown.

TCRdb's copy holds only in-frame clones and misses some; the assay was immunoSEQ multiplex PCR. The table shows about 58,000 clones, with around 89% occurring only once. Sequenced here: peripheral blood mononuclear cells (PBMCs), sampled before the second cycle of nivolumab. This chain uses TRBV7-1 with TRBJ1-6; 7 bases agree with TRBD1. TRBV7-1 has ORF status, its function being uncertain. The receptor was isolated from a human donor with classical Hodgkin lymphoma. Here the CDR3 DNA reads TGTGCCAGCAGCCTCCGACAGGGAAACTCACCCCTCCACTTT. Its translation is CASSLRQGNSPLHF.